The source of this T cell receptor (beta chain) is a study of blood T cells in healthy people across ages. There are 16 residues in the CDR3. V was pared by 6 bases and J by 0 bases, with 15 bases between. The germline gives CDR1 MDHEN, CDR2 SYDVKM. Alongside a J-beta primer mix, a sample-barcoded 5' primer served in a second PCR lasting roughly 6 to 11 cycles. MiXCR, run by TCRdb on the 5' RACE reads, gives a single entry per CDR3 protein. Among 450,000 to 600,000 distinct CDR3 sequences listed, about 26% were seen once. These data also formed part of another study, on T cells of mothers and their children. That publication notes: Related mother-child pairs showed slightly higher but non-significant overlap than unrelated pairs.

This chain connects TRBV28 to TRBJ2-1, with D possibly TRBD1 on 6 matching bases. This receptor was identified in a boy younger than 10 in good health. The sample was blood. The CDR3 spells CASSMTGLISYNEQFF. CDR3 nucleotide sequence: TGTGCCAGCAGCATGACAGGCCTAATCTCCTACAATGAGCAGTTCTTC.